This TCR beta chain was captured by sequencing in a study of blood T cells in healthy people across ages. Study observations and caveats: Any conclusive comparison of naive versus antigen-experienced cells was prevented by using unsorted PBMCs. Compared with aged donors, long-lived donors showed fewer expanded clones, suggesting selection. The CMV status of each donor remained undetermined, and this could have confounded shifts in expanded clonotypes.

Samples each had at least 5 micrograms of total RNA extracted. The length of the CDR3 is 17 residues. The V gene's germline CDR1 is SGHTA and CDR2 FQGNSA. The junction had 7 bases not matched to a gene; V was cut back by 3 bases and J by 0 bases. Next came a second PCR, run for about 7 to 12 cycles, which used a sample-barcoded 5' primer along with a J-beta primer mix. Each CDR3 protein gets one entry after TCRdb re-called the 5' RACE reads with MiXCR. The table records more than 700,000 distinct CDR3 sequences, about 45% of them present only once. This clonotype was observed a few times. Its antigen remains unknown.

The chain uses TRBV7-2 and TRBJ2-3; 9 bases align to TRBD2. Sequencing was performed on blood. The source is a man aged 80 or over in good health. The CDR3 sequence is CASSFPGTSRSTDTQYF. The CDR3 region has the DNA TGTGCCAGCAGCTTCCCCGGGACTAGCAGAAGCACAGATACGCAGTATTTT.